These 16 T cell receptor beta chains were all obtained from the same sample, sequenced in a study of shared clonotypes between healthy human individuals. The table came from immunoSEQ multiplex PCR; TCRdb's copy has only in-frame clones and leaves some out. The sample records about 1 million clones, 65% to 80% being singletons. The sample taken for sequencing was memory CD4+ T cells sorted from blood. Subset denoted: CD45RA-negative fraction. These receptors were obtained from a man aged 18-30 years in good health.

This chain uses TRBV5-1 with TRBJ2-1, with D possibly TRBD2 on 6 matching bases. This CDR3 is 15 amino acids long. Deletions cut 4 bases from V and 9 bases from J, with 20 bases between. Germline-derived CDR1 and CDR2 are SGHRS and YFSETQ. CDR3 sequence reads: CASSPTSPAGSEQFF. For the CDR3, the DNA is TGCGCCAGCAGCCCAACTAGCCCGGCCGGTAGTGAGCAGTTCTTC.

This chain uses TRBV7-2 with TRBJ1-5; TRBD1 is a possible D gene (5 bases). CDR1 is SGHTA, CDR2 FQGNSA, per germline. The V and J ends lost 6 bases and 2 bases respectively, with 14 bases between them. This CDR3 contains 15 residues. CDR3 in DNA: TGTGCCAGCAGTTTTGGAGGAGGGGGCAATCAGCCCCAGCATTTT. Its translation: CASSFGGGGNQPQHF.

The chain joins TRBV2 to TRBJ1-4; 8 bases line up with TRBD1. The CDR3 is made up of 15 amino acids. Germline V gives CDR1 SNHLY, CDR2 FYNNEI. With 6 bases clipped from V and 7 bases from J, the junction kept 10 bases outside the gene matches. The CDR3 DNA reads as TGTGCCAGCAGGGATGACAGGGGCGGTAGTGAAAAACTGTTTTTT. Its protein is CASRDDRGGSEKLFF.

The chain has TRBV5-1 and TRBJ2-7; perhaps TRBD2 as D (7 bases). The CDR3 spans 13 residues. Germline lookup yields CDR1 SGHRS and CDR2 YFSETQ. V was trimmed by 0 bases and J by 6 bases, leaving 10 bases between them. The CDR3 nucleotides are TGCGCCAGCAGCTTGGTCGGGGGGCGCGAGCAGTACTTC. It translates to CASSLVGGREQYF. The entire variable domain, with the rest obtained from reference TRBV5-1 and TRBJ2-7, is as follows: KAGVTQTPRYLIKTRGQQVTLSCSPISGHRSVSWYQQTPGQGLQFLFEYFSETQRNKGNFPGRFSGRQFSNSRSEMNVSTLELGDSALYLCASSLVGGREQYFGPGTRLTVT.

This clone was picked up one time. This chain links TRBV5-5 with TRBJ2-7; possibly TRBD2 for D (5 bases). Germline CDR1 SGHKS, CDR2 YYEKEE (reference sequence). This CDR3 contains 13 residues. The ends were cut back, 4 bases at V and 6 bases at J, with 14 bases in the middle. CDR3 in DNA: TGTGCCAGCAGCGGTAGACTGGCGGGCGAGCAGTACTTC. It is translated as CASSGRLAGEQYF.

As regards this clone: Since a much larger clone is just one base distant, this may be a read error. The same CDR3 can be traced to other DNA sequences in this sample. This chain uses TRBV19 with TRBJ2-2, with TRBD2 as a possible D gene (6 bases). V lost 5 bases and J 1 base, leaving 8 bases between the germline ends. This CDR3 has 14 residues. Germline assignment: CDR1 LNHDA and CDR2 SQIVND (reference sequence). In DNA, the CDR3 is TGTGCCAGTAGTGGGACTCGGAACACCGGGGAGCTGTTTTTT. Amino acids: CASSGTRNTGELFF.

The chain has TRBV27 and TRBJ1-6; TRBD1 matches 8 bases. The CDR3 loop spans 15 amino acids. CDR1 is MNHEY, CDR2 SMNVEV, per germline (reference sequence). Trimming took 6 bases from V and 6 from J; bases not matched to a gene: 7. The CDR3 bases are TGTGCCAGCAGGAGGGGACAGGTTGGTAATTCACCCCTCCACTTT. It codes for CASRRGQVGNSPLHF.

This chain uses TRBV30 with TRBJ1-3; a possible D gene is TRBD1 (5 bases). V shed 3 bases and J shed 4 bases, with 19 bases lying between them. Germline CDR1 GTSNPN, CDR2 SVGIG (reference sequence). There are 16 residues in the CDR3. CDR3 sequence: CAWSARGRVSGNTIYF. The CDR3, as DNA: TGTGCCTGGAGCGCGCGGGGCAGGGTGAGCGGAAACACCATATATTTT.

The V call is TRBV11-2, the J call TRBJ2-7; D tentatively reads TRBD1 or TRBD2 (5 bases each). Germline CDR1 reads SGHAT; CDR2 reads FQNNGV. Trimming shortened V by 3 bases and J by 7 bases, and 16 bases separated the two germline ends. This CDR3 has 14 amino acids. Here the CDR3 reads CASSFRDALGEQYF. DNA for the CDR3: TGTGCCAGCAGCTTTAGGGACGCCCTAGGGGAGCAGTACTTC.

V and J are TRBV10-1 and TRBJ1-5, with 9 positions matching TRBD1. CDR3 length equals 18 residues. V lost 5 bases to trimming and J lost 1 base; unmatched junction nucleotides: 12. CDR1 and CDR2 from the germline V gene are WNHNN and SYGVQD (reference sequence). The CDR3 DNA is TGCGCCAGCAGTAGGGACAGGGTGGGGGTCTGGAGCAATCAGCCCCAGCATTTT. Translated: CASSRDRVGVWSNQPQHF.

With respect to this clone: This may be a read error, as it is one base from a much larger clone. The chain is built from TRBV6-4 and TRBJ2-2; no definite D call. The CDR3 spans 13 residues. V shed 3 bases and J shed 4 bases, with 6 bases lying between them. Germline CDR1 and CDR2: MRHNA and SNTAGT. The CDR3: CASSEQTTGELFF. In DNA form, the CDR3 reads TGTGCCAGCAGTGAACAGACCACCGGGGAGCTGTTTTTT.

V gene TRBV5-1 combines with J gene TRBJ2-5; the match to TRBD1 covers 9 bases. There are 15 residues in the CDR3. V dropped 4 bases and J dropped 6; count of bases not matched to a gene: 10. From germline, CDR1 is SGHRS and CDR2 YFSETQ. The CDR3 sequence is CASSVSQGAVKTQYF. In nucleotides, the CDR3 is TGCGCCAGCAGCGTCTCACAGGGGGCAGTCAAGACCCAGTACTTC.

This clone was seen a few times. J is TRBJ2-7 and V is TRBV5-1; a possible D gene is TRBD1 (6 bases). The CDR3 is made up of 15 amino acids. Per germline, CDR1 SGHRS and CDR2 YFSETQ. The ends were cut back, 0 bases at V and 3 bases at J, with 13 bases in the middle. CDR3 residues: CASSLGYGQIYEQYF. The DNA of the CDR3 is TGCGCCAGCAGCTTGGGATATGGACAGATCTACGAGCAGTACTTC. Full variable domain (remainder filled in from reference TRBV5-1 and TRBJ2-7): KAGVTQTPRYLIKTRGQQVTLSCSPISGHRSVSWYQQTPGQGLQFLFEYFSETQRNKGNFPGRFSGRQFSNSRSEMNVSTLELGDSALYLCASSLGYGQIYEQYFGPGTRLTVT.

V gene TRBV5-4 combines with J gene TRBJ1-3; 9 nucleotides line up with TRBD1. The CDR3 has 15 amino acids. The ends lost 4 bases at V and 7 bases at J; junction bases unmatched: 9. CDR1 and CDR2 from the germline V gene are SGHNT and YYREEE (reference sequence). CDR3 sequence reads: CASSPSGQGSNTIYF. CDR3 coding DNA: TGTGCCAGCAGCCCCTCGGGACAGGGTAGCAACACCATATATTTT.

The V and J genes are TRBV7-2 and TRBJ2-1; perhaps TRBD2 as D (7 bases). CDR3 length equals 16 residues. The germline V gene has CDR1 SGHTA and CDR2 FQGNSA. Trimming stripped 0 bases from V and 3 bases from J, with 12 bases between. The CDR3 bases are TGTGCCAGCAGCTTAGCGGGGGGGCAAGGCTACAATGAGCAGTTCTTC. Its protein product is CASSLAGGQGYNEQFF. The whole variable domain, filled in from reference TRBV7-2 and TRBJ2-1, reads GAGVSQSPSNKVTEKGKDVELRCDPISGHTALYWYRQSLGQGLEFLIYFQGNSAPDKSGLPSDRFSAERTGGSVSTLTIQRTQQEDSAVYLCASSLAGGQGYNEQFFGPGTRLTVL.

The gene calls are TRBV5-6 and TRBJ2-1, with D possibly being TRBD2 (5 bases). This CDR3 spans 18 amino acids. Deletions cut 0 bases from V and 0 bases from J, with 16 bases between. In germline, CDR1 is SGHDT, CDR2 YYEEEE. Here the CDR3 reads CASSLGRESRSSYNEQFF. CDR3 coding DNA: TGTGCCAGCAGCTTGGGACGGGAATCTCGCAGCTCCTACAATGAGCAGTTCTTC.